This TCR beta chain is drawn from a study of neurological immune-mediated disorders. For the study at large: Multiple sclerosis patients numbered around 35, with approximately 30 relapsing-remitting and 3 secondary progressive.

After removal of 7 bases from V and 6 bases from J, the junction contained 5 bases not matched to a gene. The CDR3 sequence is 14 residues long. Per germline, CDR1 MNHNS and CDR2 SASEGT. This clonotype showed up many times. The cDNA came from 5'RACE, which used 10-nucleotide random UMIs. TCRdb fed the 5' RACE reads into MiXCR, producing one record per CDR3 protein. The sample holds some 60,000 distinct CDR3 sequences, approximately 4.6% seen once. The chain joins TRBV6-1 to TRBJ1-4; 10 bases line up with TRBD1. The source is a woman between 50 and 59 years old with multiple sclerosis. The specimen was PBMCs. CDR3 region: CASNDRGLDEKLFF. CDR3 DNA sequence: TGTGCCAGCAATGACAGGGGGCTTGATGAAAAACTGTTTTTT.